The clone carrying this T cell receptor (beta chain) was recorded a few times. TCRdb recomputed calls from the PCR reads with MiXCR, one row per CDR3 protein. The data hold approximately 19,000 distinct CDR3 sequences, with roughly 60% observed a single time. This record belongs to a study of vaccination and CD4 T cells after COVID-19. For the study at large: Each convalescent patient was PCR positive for SARS-CoV-2 on nasal swab; nine cases were mild and one severe. Median time from second vaccine dose to sampling was about 70 days (14 to 241).

Positive PCR tests were logged from March through December 2020, ahead of US Alpha, Beta and Delta variants. This CDR3 contains 14 residues. The germline gives CDR1 LNHNV, CDR2 YYDKDF (reference sequence). With 5 bases clipped from V and 2 bases from J, the junction kept 2 bases outside the gene matches. The sequence was obtained from a human donor who had recovered from COVID-19. The chain combines TRBV15 with TRBJ2-3; 9 bases align to TRBD2. Sequenced material: CD4+ T cells from blood, taken after SARS-CoV-2 vaccination. The CDR3 coding sequence is TGTGCCACCAGCCTAGCGGGAATCACAGATACGCAGTATTTT. It yields the protein CATSLAGITDTQYF.